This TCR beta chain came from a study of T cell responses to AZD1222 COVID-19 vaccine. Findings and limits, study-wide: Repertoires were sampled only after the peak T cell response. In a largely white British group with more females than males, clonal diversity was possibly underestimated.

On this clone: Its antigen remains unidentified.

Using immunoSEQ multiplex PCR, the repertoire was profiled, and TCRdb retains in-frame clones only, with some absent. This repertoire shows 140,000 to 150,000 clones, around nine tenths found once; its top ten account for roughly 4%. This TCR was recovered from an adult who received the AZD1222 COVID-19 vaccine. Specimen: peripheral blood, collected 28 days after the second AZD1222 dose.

CDR3: CASTPSGNPYEQYF. As DNA, the CDR3 is TGTGCCAGCACCCCTAGCGGTAACCCCTACGAGCAGTACTTC. The chain combines TRBV6-2 or TRBV6-3 with TRBJ2-7; 7 positions match TRBD2. In germline, CDR1 is MNHEY, CDR2 SVGEGT. After removal of 7 bases from V and 2 bases from J, the junction contained 8 bases not matched to a gene. The CDR3 runs 14 residues.